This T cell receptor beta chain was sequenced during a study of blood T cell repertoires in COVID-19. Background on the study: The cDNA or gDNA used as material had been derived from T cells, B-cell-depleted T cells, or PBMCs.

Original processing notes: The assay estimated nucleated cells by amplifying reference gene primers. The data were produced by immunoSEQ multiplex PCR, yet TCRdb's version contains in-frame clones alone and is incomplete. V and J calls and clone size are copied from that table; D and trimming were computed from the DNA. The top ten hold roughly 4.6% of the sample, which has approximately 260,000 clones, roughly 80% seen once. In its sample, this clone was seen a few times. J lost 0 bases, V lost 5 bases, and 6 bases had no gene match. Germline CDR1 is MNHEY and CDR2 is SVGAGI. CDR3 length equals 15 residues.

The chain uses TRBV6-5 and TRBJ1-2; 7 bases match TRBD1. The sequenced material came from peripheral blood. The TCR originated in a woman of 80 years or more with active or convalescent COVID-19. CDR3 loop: CASSTGTATNYGYTF. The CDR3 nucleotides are TGTGCCAGCAGTACCGGGACAGCTACTAACTATGGCTACACCTTC.